Sequencing of this T cell receptor beta chain was carried out in a study of shared clonotypes between healthy human individuals. An even split of each subset's genomic DNA across several immunoSEQ plates was performed. Method: immunoSEQ multiplex PCR; TCRdb's copy keeps in-frame clones and lacks some. Of approximately 640,000 clones in the sample, 90% were seen once. Unmatched junction bases numbered 8, after V lost 6 bases and J lost 2 bases. Germline lookup yields CDR1 PRHDT and CDR2 FYEKMQ (reference sequence). The CDR3 spans 16 residues. Sequencing was carried out using memory CD8+ T cells from PBMCs. Subset meaning: CD45RO+ cells pooled with CCR7-negative TemRA cells. This TCR was sampled from a man between 18 and 35 years old in good health. Some clones in this sample may be carry-over from other donors' samples. The chain employs TRBV13 and TRBJ1-2, with 11 bases aligning to TRBD1. This chain's CDR3 is CASSPSGTGGNYGYTF. The CDR3 bases are TGTGCCAGCAGTCCCTCCGGGACAGGGGGGAACTATGGCTACACCTTC.